This T cell receptor beta chain was captured by sequencing in a study of immune cell composition in non-small cell lung cancer (dated by TCRdb to about 2017). With regard to the full study: To assign histologic subtype, which was mostly lung adenocarcinoma or squamous cell carcinoma, H&E was combined with p63, CK5, Napsin A and TTF-1 immunohistochemistry. Using Adaptive Biotechnologies, the researchers ran TCR-beta sequencing on around 35 paired NSCLC tumour and non-adjacent lung specimens, along with some 25 tumour-only specimens. In supplementary cohort #1, which comprised roughly 10 lung adenocarcinoma cases, paired tumour/lung TCR-beta sequencing was performed and TIL populations were generated so that tumour reactivity could be assessed. A few tumour specimens that had TCR-beta data belonged to rare histological subtypes and were left out of the subtype comparisons.

This clone came up a few times. This receptor's antigen is unknown. No base quality information exists; no much larger clone differs at one position. A two-step multiplex PCR amplified TCR-beta CDR3 regions from genomic DNA, and the second step of the PCR added Illumina-compatible adaptors. TCR-beta immunosequencing was carried out on an Illumina platform through the commercial immunoSEQ service. On the study's bioinformatics: Repertoires were described by productive clonality and by Top 10 Clones, which is the percentage of T-cell templates coming from the ten most frequent sequences. Values for productive clonality spanned 0 to 1, where a value of 1 indicated a monoclonal population. Tumour-associated clones were defined as sequences comprising at least 0.1% of tumour T-cell templates but absent from matched non-adjacent lung, identified via log10 scatter plots. Two-group comparisons used Student's t-tests, stages used ANOVA, and relationships used linear regression, analysed in GraphPad Prism7 and R. Not all clones reach the TCRdb copy of this immuneACCESS table, which keeps in-frame sequences only. Checked studies attribute under half of the gap to unresolved V genes and leave the rest unexplained. That table furnishes V, J and clone size, whereas the DNA furnished D and trimming. This sample holds about 2,100 clones; about 80% were observed only once. 12% of the sample is in the top ten clones.

General conclusions and limits of the study: The reactivity cohort was only roughly eleven cases, and tumour-reactive clones were not shown to share sequences with the dominant in vivo tumour-associated clones. Tumour-associated clones >0.5% were found in nearly half of NSCLC cases, namely in around 36% of adenocarcinomas versus less than 85% of squamous carcinomas. Across fewer than 13 adenocarcinoma cases, the maximal tumour-associated clone frequency showed a strong correlation with TIL tumour reactivity, but overall clonality showed no such correlation. Top 10 clone scores and productive clonality were significantly higher in lung squamous cell carcinoma than in lung adenocarcinoma tumours. Smoking pack-years did not significantly correlate with tumour TCR-beta clonality.

The germline V gene gives CDR1 as MDHEN and CDR2 as SYDVKM. Relative to germline, V is missing 5 bases and J is missing 3 bases, with 4 bases of the junction outside any gene match. Its CDR3 holds 13 amino acids, cysteine through phenylalanine. The read is trimmed to its CDR3 DNA, 39 bases read in frame from base 1. Frozen aliquots of unsorted single-cell suspensions were used for genomic DNA extraction with the QIAamp DNA kit. Tumour samples were surgically resected non-small cell lung cancer tissue. Tissues were received within 2 hours of resection and were immediately processed into single-cell suspensions. Tissue was mechanically dissociated and enzymatically digested with DNase I, collagenase I and hyaluronidase for approximately 29 minutes at 37 °C, then filtered and RBC-lysed.

The sequence was obtained from a human donor with non-small cell lung cancer. The chain is encoded by TRBV28 joined to TRBJ2-7; 7 bases in between match TRBD1. Material for sequencing was lung tumor tissue. The CDR3 protein: CASSPTGVYEQYF. The sequenced DNA: TGTGCCAGCAGTCCCACAGGGGTCTACGAGCAGTACTTC.